Listed below are T cell receptor beta chains from one sample, sequenced in a study of blood T cell repertoires in COVID-19. Using immunoSEQ multiplex PCR, the repertoire was profiled, and TCRdb retains in-frame clones only, with some absent. This table has around 700,000 clones, around 90% appearing once. Specimen: peripheral blood. Source of these receptors: a woman aged 18-29 years with acute or convalescent COVID-19. Each CDR3 is given with its conserved first and last residue. The D gene is left open where the match is weak. Not every row has a clone size; where given, it reads once, few, many or a size class.

j_call clone_size v_call d_call cdr3_nt cdr3_aa
TRBJ1-2 . TRBV27 TRBD1 TGTGCCAGCAGTTTCTCGGGACAGGGTGGTTATGGCTACACCTTC CASSFSGQGGYGYTF
TRBJ2-2 once TRBV29-1 . TGCAGCGTTGAAAGGAGGAGCGGCAGGTGGACCGGGGAGCTGTTTTTT CSVERRSGRWTGELFF
TRBJ1-2 . TRBV7-9 TRBD1 TGTGCCAGCAGCGTGGGACAGGGGGATTCCTATGGCTACACCTTC CASSVGQGDSYGYTF
TRBJ1-2 . TRBV15 TRBD1 TGTGCCACCAGCAGAGATCTCAGGGACAGGGGGCTGGCTGGACTTGGCTACACCTTC CATSRDLRDRGLAGLGYTF
TRBJ2-7 few TRBV7-8 TRBD1 TGTGCCAGCAGCTTCATACAGACAGGGACCTACGAGCAGTACTTC CASSFIQTGTYEQYF
TRBJ2-1 . TRBV13 . TGTGCCAGCGGGCGGAGGGTTTCCTACAATGAGCAGTTCTTC CASGRRVSYNEQFF
TRBJ2-7 . TRBV7-6 . TGTGCCAGCAGCTTAGCGTCGCAGGATTTCTACGAGCAGTACTTC CASSLASQDFYEQYF
TRBJ1-2 . TRBV6-4 TRBD1 TGTGCCAGCAGTGACAGAGGACAGGGGGTGGATGGCTACACCTTC CASSDRGQGVDGYTF
TRBJ1-2 . TRBV7-9 TRBD1 TGTGCCAGCAGCTTCATTTTAACAGGGGACTATGGCTACACCTTC CASSFILTGDYGYTF
TRBJ2-3 once TRBV27 TRBD1 TGTGCCAGCAGTCCACGACAGGGGGCAGATACGCAGTATTTT CASSPRQGADTQYF